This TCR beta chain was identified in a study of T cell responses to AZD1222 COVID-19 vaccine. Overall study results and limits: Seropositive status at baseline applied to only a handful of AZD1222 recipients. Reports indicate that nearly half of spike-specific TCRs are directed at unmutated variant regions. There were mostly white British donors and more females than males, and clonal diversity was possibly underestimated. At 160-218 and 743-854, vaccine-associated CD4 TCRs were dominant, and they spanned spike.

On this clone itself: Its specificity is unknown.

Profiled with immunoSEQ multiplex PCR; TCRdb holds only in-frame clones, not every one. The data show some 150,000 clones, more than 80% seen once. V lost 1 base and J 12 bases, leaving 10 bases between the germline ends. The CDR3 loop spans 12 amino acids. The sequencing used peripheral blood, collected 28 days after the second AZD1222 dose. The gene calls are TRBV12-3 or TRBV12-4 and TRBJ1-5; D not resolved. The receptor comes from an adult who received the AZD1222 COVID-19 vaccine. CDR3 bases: TGTGCCAGCAGTTTAGGTGTGGGAGGCCAGCATTTT. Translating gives CASSLGVGGQHF.